This entry lists 30 T cell receptor beta chains sequenced from one sample in a study of response to subunit inactivated influenza vaccine. TCRdb recomputed calls from the RT-PCR reads with MiXCR, one row per CDR3 protein. This sample has around 530,000 distinct CDR3 sequences; over 9.5% occur once, and the top ten carry approximately 10%. The sample here was PBMCs from blood, taken on the day of vaccination. Every receptor here comes from a man over 45 who received an inactivated influenza vaccine.

This clonotype has just a few counts. The V call is TRBV27, the J call TRBJ2-1; 7 nucleotides agree with TRBD1. V lost 1 base to trimming and J lost 6 bases; unmatched junction nucleotides: 18. This CDR3 region has 19 residues. CDR1 is MNHEY, CDR2 SMNVEV, per germline (reference sequence). CDR3 loop: CASSLWPPTGFIGSNEQFF. The CDR3 nucleotides are TGTGCCAGCAGTTTATGGCCCCCGACAGGGTTCATAGGGTCCAATGAGCAGTTCTTC.

The rearrangement links TRBV4-3 to TRBJ1-5; no firm D call. Germline CDR1 LGHNA, CDR2 YSLEER. CDR3 length: 15 residues. The germline V and J ends were trimmed by 0 bases and 2 bases, with 8 bases remaining between them. CDR3 sequence reads: CASSQEFGGNQPQHF. The CDR3 DNA sequence: TGCGCCAGCAGCCAAGAATTTGGGGGCAATCAGCCCCAGCATTTT.

The chain uses TRBV7-3 and TRBJ2-3; TRBD2 matches at 7 bases. CDR1 and CDR2 from the germline V gene are SGHTA and FQGTGA. V shed 10 bases and J 5 bases; nucleotides not matched to a gene: 9. This CDR3 is 13 amino acids long. The CDR3 DNA follows: TGTGCCAACCCTTGCGGGAGTAAAGATACGCAGTATTTT. It encodes CANPCGSKDTQYF. Full variable domain (missing parts from reference TRBV7-3 and TRBJ2-3): GAGVSQTPSNKVTEKGKYVELRCDPISGHTALYWYRQSLGQGPEFLIYFQGTGAADDSGLPNDRFFAVRPEGSVSTLKIQRTERGDSAVYLCANPCGSKDTQYFGPGTRLTVL.

This clonotype was found many times. This chain joins TRBV5-1 and TRBJ2-1; no clear D gene. The CDR3 consists of 15 residues. Looked up from germline, CDR1 is SGHRS and CDR2 is YFSETQ. V was clipped by 4 bases and J by 0 bases, with 11 bases between them. The DNA for the CDR3 is TGCGCCAGCAGCGCCGACTTAAGCTCCTACAATGAGCAGTTCTTC. Residues: CASSADLSSYNEQFF.

This clonotype was counted between two and nine times. This chain links TRBV2 with TRBJ1-5; the match to TRBD1 covers 9 bases. Germline V CDR1 and CDR2: SNHLY, FYNNEI. The CDR3 contains 14 residues. Losses at the gene ends were 6 bases for V and 4 bases for J; bases not matched to a gene: 4. The CDR3: CASSIGQGNQPQHF. CDR3 nucleotide sequence: TGTGCCAGCAGCATAGGACAGGGGAATCAGCCCCAGCATTTT. Variable domain in full (rest from reference TRBV2 and TRBJ1-5): EPEVTQTPSHQVTQMGQEVILRCVPISNHLYFYWYRQILGQKVEFLVSFYNNEISEKSEIFDDQFSVERPDGSNFTLKIRSTKLEDSAMYFCASSIGQGNQPQHFGDGTRLSIL.

This clonotype showed up many times. V and J are TRBV29-1 and TRBJ2-1; the match to TRBD2 covers 8 bases. V was pared by 4 bases and J by 9 bases, with 14 bases of the junction left unmatched. Germline lookup yields CDR1 SQVTM and CDR2 ANQGSEA. The CDR3 runs 15 residues. This CDR3 is CSVVLLPGGRGEQFF. DNA for the CDR3: TGCAGCGTTGTTTTACTCCCGGGGGGGCGAGGTGAGCAGTTCTTC.

The CDR3 DNA follows: TGTGCCACCAGCAGAGAAGACACAGATACGCAGTATTTT. Protein product: CATSREDTDTQYF. The chain recombines TRBV15 with TRBJ2-3; D ambiguous. CDR1 and CDR2 from the germline V gene are LNHNV and YYDKDF (reference sequence). V was cut by 0 bases and J by 2 bases, with 3 bases left in between. The CDR3 contains 13 residues.

This rearrangement joins TRBV10-3 to TRBJ2-5; TRBD2 matches 14 bases. In germline, CDR1 is ENHRY, CDR2 SYGVKD. V was clipped by 3 bases and J by 5 bases; unmatched bases: 8. This CDR3 has 17 residues. In DNA, the CDR3 is TGTGCCATCAGTGACTCCGGACTAGCGGGAGGTCGGGAGACCCAGTACTTC. Translated: CAISDSGLAGGRETQYF.

This CDR3 reads CASSPDRLNSPLHF. For the CDR3, the DNA is TGTGCCAGCAGCCCGGACCGTTTGAATTCACCCCTCCACTTT. V is TRBV7-8 and J is TRBJ1-6; D not certain. Germline lookup yields CDR1 SGHVS and CDR2 FQNEAQ. V was trimmed by 5 bases and J by 7 bases, leaving 12 bases between them. The CDR3 has 14 amino acids.

This clonotype was seen more than once but under ten times. The J gene is TRBJ1-2, the V gene TRBV7-2; 7 bases match TRBD1. V lost 4 bases, J lost 6 bases, and 11 bases stayed unmatched. The germline gives CDR1 SGHTA, CDR2 FQGNSA. The CDR3 has 15 amino acids. This CDR3 reads CASSSKGTEYDGYTF. For the CDR3, the DNA is TGTGCCAGCAGCTCCAAAGGGACAGAGTACGATGGCTACACCTTC. The whole variable domain, filled in from reference TRBV7-2 and TRBJ1-2, reads GAGVSQSPSNKVTEKGKDVELRCDPISGHTALYWYRQSLGQGLEFLIYFQGNSAPDKSGLPSDRFSAERTGGSVSTLTIQRTQQEDSAVYLCASSSKGTEYDGYTFGSGTRLTVV.

This chain connects TRBV6-4 to TRBJ2-7, with 10 bases that match TRBD1. Germline CDR1 is MRHNA and CDR2 is SNTAGT. The V gene end was trimmed by 0 bases and the J gene end by 3 bases; junction bases not matched to a gene: 5. CDR3 length: 16 residues. In DNA, the CDR3 is TGTGCCAGCAGTGACTCCTGGGACAGGGGATTCTACGAGCAGTACTTC. Its translation: CASSDSWDRGFYEQYF.

The V and J genes are TRBV5-1 and TRBJ1-2; 8 bases are shared with TRBD1. V lost 0 bases to trimming and J lost 0 bases; unmatched junction nucleotides: 1. The V gene's germline CDR1 is SGHRS and CDR2 YFSETQ. CDR3 length: 15 amino acids. The CDR3 is CASSLGTGPNYGYTF. In DNA, the CDR3 is TGCGCCAGCAGCTTGGGGACAGGGCCTAACTATGGCTACACCTTC. The whole variable domain, filled in from reference TRBV5-1 and TRBJ1-2, reads KAGVTQTPRYLIKTRGQQVTLSCSPISGHRSVSWYQQTPGQGLQFLFEYFSETQRNKGNFPGRFSGRQFSNSRSEMNVSTLELGDSALYLCASSLGTGPNYGYTFGSGTRLTVV.

This clonotype has only a few counts. This chain uses TRBV6-1 with TRBJ2-7, with TRBD1 as a possible D gene (5 bases). Looked up from germline, CDR1 is MNHNS and CDR2 is SASEGT. The CDR3 covers 14 residues. V lost 6 bases to trimming and J lost 2 bases, with 14 bases between them. The CDR3 region is CASSPVTVAYEQYF. Here the CDR3 DNA reads TGTGCCAGCAGCCCCGTGACAGTGGCCTACGAGCAGTACTTC.

The V gene is TRBV29-1, the J gene TRBJ2-1; 7 bases line up with TRBD1. J gave up 6 bases and V 6 bases, and 8 bases lay outside the gene matches. The CDR3 covers 13 residues. Per the germline V gene, CDR1 is SQVTM and CDR2 is ANQGSEA. The CDR3 nucleotides read TGCAGCGTGTACCCCGGGACAGCCAATGAGCAGTTCTTC. Its protein is CSVYPGTANEQFF.

This chain links TRBV20-1 with TRBJ2-2; 8 positions match TRBD2. This CDR3 has 14 amino acids. CDR1 is DFQATT and CDR2 is SNEGSKA in the germline V gene (reference sequence). Trimming took 1 base from V and 6 from J; bases not matched to a gene: 4. CDR3 loop: CSARGTSRSGELFF. In DNA, the CDR3 is TGCAGTGCTAGAGGGACTAGCCGCTCCGGGGAGCTGTTTTTT.

This clonotype has just a few counts. The genes are TRBV4-2 and TRBJ2-3; no clear D. V lost 0 bases, J lost 0 bases, and 19 bases lay in between. This CDR3 region has 19 residues. Germline CDR1 and CDR2: LGHNA and YNFKEQ. CDR3 loop: CASSQDLPPLRPSTDTQYF. CDR3 sequence (DNA): TGTGCCAGCAGCCAAGACCTCCCACCCCTCAGGCCTAGCACAGATACGCAGTATTTT.

The gene calls are TRBV27 and TRBJ2-1; 7 bases fit TRBD2. The V and J ends lost 2 bases and 5 bases, in that order; junction bases with no gene match: 3. Germline V gene lookup returns CDR1 MNHEY and CDR2 SMNVEV (reference sequence). The CDR3 covers 14 residues. In nucleotides, the CDR3 is TGTGCCAGCAGTTTAGGGACTACTGACAATGAGCAGTTCTTC. Amino acids: CASSLGTTDNEQFF.

The chain has TRBV28 and TRBJ2-7; weak D call: TRBD1 (6 bases). Germline CDR1 MDHEN, CDR2 SYDVKM. Trimming pared 6 bases from V and 5 bases from J, leaving 11 bases between. This CDR3 has 12 amino acids. This CDR3 reads CASSLGTNEQYF. The CDR3 DNA sequence: TGTGCCAGCAGCCTTGGGACAAACGAGCAGTACTTC.

This chain links TRBV20-1 with TRBJ2-1; the D is unclear. In germline, CDR1 is DFQATT, CDR2 SNEGSKA (reference sequence). The CDR3 is 11 residues long. V was clipped by 3 bases and J by 8 bases, with 8 bases between them. This CDR3 is CSARAFDEQFF. For the CDR3, the DNA is TGCAGTGCTAGGGCTTTCGATGAGCAGTTCTTC.

This clonotype has only one observation. The chain links TRBV3-1 to TRBJ2-7; weak D call: TRBD2 (5 bases). V was cut by 4 bases and J by 3 bases, with 10 bases left in between. The CDR3 spans 13 residues. Looked up from germline, CDR1 is LGHDT and CDR2 is YNNKEL (reference sequence). CDR3 protein: CASSPGNYYEQYF. The CDR3 DNA is TGTGCCAGCAGCCCGGGGAATTACTACGAGCAGTACTTC.

This clonotype showed up just a few times. This chain connects TRBV4-3 to TRBJ2-7, with 9 bases matching TRBD1. V was clipped by 1 base and J by 2 bases; unmatched bases: 6. The CDR3 length is 16 residues. Germline V gene sequence: CDR1 LGHNA, CDR2 YSLEER. In DNA, the CDR3 is TGCGCCAGCAGCCAAGTAGCGAACAGGGGGCCCTACGAGCAGTACTTC. This translates into CASSQVANRGPYEQYF.

This chain links TRBV11-2 with TRBJ2-7; D may be TRBD1 (5 bases). This CDR3 comprises 16 residues. Trimming shortened V by 4 bases and J by 2 bases, and 18 bases separated the two germline ends. CDR1 and CDR2 from the germline V gene are SGHAT and FQNNGV. CDR3 region: CASSSLMRQQTYEQYF. The CDR3 DNA follows: TGTGCCAGCAGCTCCCTAATGAGACAGCAGACCTACGAGCAGTACTTC.

There are many counts of this clonotype. The chain links TRBV24-1 to TRBJ2-1; 9 nucleotides match TRBD1. There are 15 residues in the CDR3. CDR1 and CDR2 (germline): KGHDR, SFDVKD. V was clipped by 5 bases and J by 5 bases; unmatched bases: 6. CDR3 nucleotides: TGTGCCACCAGTGGGGGGACAGGGTCCCACAATGAGCAGTTCTTC. This sequence encodes CATSGGTGSHNEQFF.

As DNA, the CDR3 is TGCGCCAGCAGCCACTTCGACAGGGACACCGGGGAGCTGTTTTTT. Residues: CASSHFDRDTGELFF. The chain joins TRBV5-1 to TRBJ2-2, with TRBD1 matching 7 bases. From germline, CDR1 is SGHRS and CDR2 YFSETQ. With V trimmed by 4 bases and J by 3 bases, 6 bases remained unmatched. The CDR3 loop spans 15 amino acids.

The chain links TRBV4-1 to TRBJ1-1; tentative D call: TRBD1 (6 bases). Trimming left V 1 base short and J 6 bases short, with 6 bases between. Looked up from germline, CDR1 is MGHRA and CDR2 is YSYEKL. This CDR3 spans 12 amino acids. CDR3 sequence: CASSQGGPEAFF. The CDR3, as DNA: TGCGCCAGCAGCCAAGGGGGGCCTGAAGCTTTCTTT.

This clonotype was counted ten times or more. V gene TRBV7-2 combines with J gene TRBJ2-7; 8 bases align to TRBD2. With 6 bases clipped from V and 2 bases from J, the junction kept 3 bases outside the gene matches. Germline V gene lookup returns CDR1 SGHTA and CDR2 FQGNSA. The CDR3 runs to 13 residues. CDR3 amino acids: CASRYSGAYEQYF. Written as DNA, the CDR3 is TGTGCCAGCAGGTATAGCGGGGCCTACGAGCAGTACTTC.

The genes are TRBV7-2 and TRBJ1-1; D remains unclear. Trimming removed 5 bases at V and 1 base at J, with 8 bases between. Germline values: CDR1 SGHTA, CDR2 FQGNSA. The CDR3 totals 13 residues. CDR3 DNA: TGTGCCAGCAGCGGTCAACCGAACACTGAAGCTTTCTTT. It encodes CASSGQPNTEAFF.

The genes are TRBV28 and TRBJ2-7, with 8 bases aligning to TRBD1. CDR1 and CDR2 (germline): MDHEN, SYDVKM. J lost 5 bases, V lost 6 bases, and 6 bases had no gene match. The CDR3 spans 13 residues. The DNA for the CDR3 is TGTGCCAGCAGAAGGACAGGGACCCACGAGCAGTACTTC. It specifies CASRRTGTHEQYF.

This clonotype was recorded a few times. The chain carries TRBV7-2 and TRBJ2-7; the D is unclear. Trimming removed 1 base at V and 10 bases at J, with 14 bases between. This CDR3 region has 13 residues. Germline CDR1 reads SGHTA; CDR2 reads FQGNSA. CDR3 region: CASSLGNLLGQYF. For the CDR3, the DNA is TGTGCCAGCAGCTTAGGAAATTTGTTGGGTCAGTACTTC.

This clonotype appeared many times. The gene calls are TRBV5-1 and TRBJ2-7; possibly TRBD2 for D (6 bases). Germline CDR1 SGHRS, CDR2 YFSETQ. Trimming cost V 2 bases and J 2 bases, with 14 bases left between them. This CDR3 region has 15 residues. The CDR3 region is CASSLTGRPPYEQYF. DNA of the CDR3: TGCGCCAGCAGCTTAACCGGGAGACCCCCCTACGAGCAGTACTTC.